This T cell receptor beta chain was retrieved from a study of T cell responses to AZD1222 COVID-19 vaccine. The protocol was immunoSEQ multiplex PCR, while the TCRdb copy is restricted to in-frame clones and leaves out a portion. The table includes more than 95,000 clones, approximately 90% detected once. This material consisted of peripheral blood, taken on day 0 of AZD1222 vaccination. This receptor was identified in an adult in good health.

The CDR3 nucleotides read TGTGCCAGCAGTGAAAGGACGCCCTTAGCTTTCTTT. Its protein is CASSERTPLAFF. This chain links TRBV2 with TRBJ1-1; no reliable D call. This CDR3 is 12 amino acids long. V lost 2 bases and J 10 bases, leaving 11 bases between the germline ends. From germline, CDR1 is SNHLY and CDR2 FYNNEI.